This paragraph covers one TCR beta chain sequence. The repertoire was sequenced with immunoSEQ multiplex PCR; TCRdb's copy has only in-frame clones and lacks some. The table shows about 87,000 clones, with approximately 75% occurring only once. The data originate from a study of blood T cell repertoires in COVID-19. In the study overall: Material from acute and convalescent COVID-19 was sourced from the United States, Italy and Spain.

Source material: peripheral blood. The sequence came from a woman in her forties or fifties with acute or convalescent COVID-19.

CDR3: CASSLRGVSNQPQHF. The CDR3 DNA sequence: TGTGCCAGCAGCTTGCGGGGTGTGAGTAATCAGCCCCAGCATTTT. The rearrangement links TRBV5-6 to TRBJ1-5; no clear D gene. The germline V gene has CDR1 SGHDT and CDR2 YYEEEE. CDR3 length equals 15 residues. V lost 1 base to trimming and J lost 4 bases, with 12 bases between them.